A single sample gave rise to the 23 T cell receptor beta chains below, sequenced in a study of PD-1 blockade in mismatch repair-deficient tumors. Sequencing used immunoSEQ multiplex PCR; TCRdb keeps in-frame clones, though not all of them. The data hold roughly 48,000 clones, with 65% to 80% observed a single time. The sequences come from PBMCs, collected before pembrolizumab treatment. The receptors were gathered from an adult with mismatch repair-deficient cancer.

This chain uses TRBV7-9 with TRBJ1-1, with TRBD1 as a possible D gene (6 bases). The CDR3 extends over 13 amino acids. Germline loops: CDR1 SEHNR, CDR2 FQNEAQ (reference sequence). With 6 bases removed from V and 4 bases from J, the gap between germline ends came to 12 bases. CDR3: CASRPRGGTEAFF. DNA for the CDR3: TGTGCCAGCAGGCCCCGAGGGGGCACTGAAGCTTTCTTT. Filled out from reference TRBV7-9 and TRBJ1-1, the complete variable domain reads DTGVSQNPRHKITKRGQNVTFRCDPISEHNRLYWYRQTLGQGPEFLTYFQNEAQLEKSRLLSDRFSAERPKGSFSTLEIQRTEQGDSAMYLCASRPRGGTEAFFGQGTRLTVV.

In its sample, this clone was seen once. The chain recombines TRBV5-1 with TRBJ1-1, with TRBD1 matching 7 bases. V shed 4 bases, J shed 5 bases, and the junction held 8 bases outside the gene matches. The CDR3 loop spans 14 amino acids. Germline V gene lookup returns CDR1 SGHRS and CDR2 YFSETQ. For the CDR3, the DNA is TGCGCCAGCAGCGAATATTCAGGGGGTACTGAAGCTTTCTTT. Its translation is CASSEYSGGTEAFF.

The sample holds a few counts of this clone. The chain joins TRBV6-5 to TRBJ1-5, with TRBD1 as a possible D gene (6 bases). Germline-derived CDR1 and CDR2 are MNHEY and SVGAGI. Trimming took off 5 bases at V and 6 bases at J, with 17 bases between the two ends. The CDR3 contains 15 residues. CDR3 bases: TGTGCCAGCAGTGTAATGGGTTTGGACAGTCAGCCCCAGCATTTT. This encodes CASSVMGLDSQPQHF.

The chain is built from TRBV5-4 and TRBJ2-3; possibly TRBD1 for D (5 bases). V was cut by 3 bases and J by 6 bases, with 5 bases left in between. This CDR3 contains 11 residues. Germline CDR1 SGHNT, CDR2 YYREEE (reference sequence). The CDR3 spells CASSYRDTQYF. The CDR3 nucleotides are TGTGCCAGCAGCTACAGGGATACGCAGTATTTT.

The CDR3 protein is CASSLAPSGNVNEQFF. For the CDR3, the DNA is TGCGCCAGCAGCTTGGCGCCTAGCGGGAATGTCAATGAGCAGTTCTTC. This chain joins TRBV5-1 and TRBJ2-1; TRBD2 agrees at 9 bases. This CDR3 is 16 amino acids long. Germline lookup yields CDR1 SGHRS and CDR2 YFSETQ. The V gene end was trimmed by 0 bases and the J gene end by 6 bases; junction bases not matched to a gene: 7. The variable domain in full, completed from reference TRBV5-1 and TRBJ2-1, reads KAGVTQTPRYLIKTRGQQVTLSCSPISGHRSVSWYQQTPGQGLQFLFEYFSETQRNKGNFPGRFSGRQFSNSRSEMNVSTLELGDSALYLCASSLAPSGNVNEQFFGPGTRLTVL.

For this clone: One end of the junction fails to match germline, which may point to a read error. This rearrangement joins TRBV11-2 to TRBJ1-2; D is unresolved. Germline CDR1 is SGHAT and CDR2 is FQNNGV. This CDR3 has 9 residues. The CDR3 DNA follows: TGTGCCAGCAGCTTAGCCCTGGCCTTC. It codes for CASSLALAF.

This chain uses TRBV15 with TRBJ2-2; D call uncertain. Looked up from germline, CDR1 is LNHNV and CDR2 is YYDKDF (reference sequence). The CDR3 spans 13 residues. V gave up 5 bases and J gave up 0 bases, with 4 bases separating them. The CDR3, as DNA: TGTGCCACCAGCTACGCGAACACCGGGGAGCTGTTTTTT. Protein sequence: CATSYANTGELFF.

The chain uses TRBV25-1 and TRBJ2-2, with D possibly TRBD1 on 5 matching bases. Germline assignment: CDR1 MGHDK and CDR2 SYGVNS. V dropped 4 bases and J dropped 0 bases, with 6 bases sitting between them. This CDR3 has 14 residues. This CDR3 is CASSVRANTGELFF. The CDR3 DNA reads TGTGCCAGCAGTGTCAGGGCGAACACCGGGGAGCTGTTTTTT.

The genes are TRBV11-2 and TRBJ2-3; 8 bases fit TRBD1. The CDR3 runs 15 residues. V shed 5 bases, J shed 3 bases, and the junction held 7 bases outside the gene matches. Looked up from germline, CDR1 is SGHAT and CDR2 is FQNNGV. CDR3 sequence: CASSPGRGQTDTQYF. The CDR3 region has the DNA TGTGCCAGCAGCCCCGGCAGGGGGCAGACAGATACGCAGTATTTT.

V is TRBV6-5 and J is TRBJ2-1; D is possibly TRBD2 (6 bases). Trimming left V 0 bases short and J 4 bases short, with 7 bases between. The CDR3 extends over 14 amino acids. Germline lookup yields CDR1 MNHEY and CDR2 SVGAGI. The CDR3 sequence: CASSYSRGYNEQFF. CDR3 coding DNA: TGTGCCAGCAGTTACTCGCGGGGTTACAATGAGCAGTTCTTC.

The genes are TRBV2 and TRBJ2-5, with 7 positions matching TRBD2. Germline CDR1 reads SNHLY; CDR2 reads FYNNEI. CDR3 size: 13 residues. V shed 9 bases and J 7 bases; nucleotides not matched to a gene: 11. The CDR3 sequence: CASTGGALGTQYF. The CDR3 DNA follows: TGTGCCAGTACGGGAGGCGCCCTAGGGACCCAGTACTTC.

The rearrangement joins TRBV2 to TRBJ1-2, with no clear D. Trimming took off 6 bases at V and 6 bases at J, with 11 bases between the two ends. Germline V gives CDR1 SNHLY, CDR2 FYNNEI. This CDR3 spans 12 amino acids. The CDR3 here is CASSKDVDGYTF. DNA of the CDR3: TGTGCCAGCAGCAAGGACGTCGATGGCTACACCTTC.

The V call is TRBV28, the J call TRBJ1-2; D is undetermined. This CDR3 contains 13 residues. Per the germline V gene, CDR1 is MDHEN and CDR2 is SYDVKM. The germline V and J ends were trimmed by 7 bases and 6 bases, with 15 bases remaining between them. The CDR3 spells CASKLVGMDGYTF. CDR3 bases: TGTGCCAGCAAACTGGTAGGGATGGATGGCTACACCTTC.

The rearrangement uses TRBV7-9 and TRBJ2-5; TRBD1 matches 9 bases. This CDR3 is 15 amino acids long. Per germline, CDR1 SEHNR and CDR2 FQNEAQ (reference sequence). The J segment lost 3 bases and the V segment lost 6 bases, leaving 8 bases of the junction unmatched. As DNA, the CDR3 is TGTGCCAGCAGGAGACAGGGGACAGGGAAAGAGACCCAGTACTTC. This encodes CASRRQGTGKETQYF.

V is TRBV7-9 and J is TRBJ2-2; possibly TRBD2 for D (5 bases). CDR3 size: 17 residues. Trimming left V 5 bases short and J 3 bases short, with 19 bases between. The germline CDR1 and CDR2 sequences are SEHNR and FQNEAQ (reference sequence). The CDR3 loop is CASSALGKQRYTGELFF. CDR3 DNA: TGTGCCAGCAGCGCTCTAGGAAAGCAGCGGTACACCGGGGAGCTGTTTTTT.

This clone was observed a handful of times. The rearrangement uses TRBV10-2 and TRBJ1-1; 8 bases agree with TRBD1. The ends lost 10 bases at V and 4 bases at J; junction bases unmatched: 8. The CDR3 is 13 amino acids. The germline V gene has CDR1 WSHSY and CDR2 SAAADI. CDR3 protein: CATARQGRTEAFF. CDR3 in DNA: TGCGCCACGGCACGACAGGGGCGCACTGAAGCTTTCTTT.

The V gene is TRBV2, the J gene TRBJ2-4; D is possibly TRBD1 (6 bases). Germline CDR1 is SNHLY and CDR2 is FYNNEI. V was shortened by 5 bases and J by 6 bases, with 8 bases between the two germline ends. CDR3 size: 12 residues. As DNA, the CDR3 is TGTGCCAGCAGTAAACAGGGAAACATTCAGTACTTC. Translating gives CASSKQGNIQYF.

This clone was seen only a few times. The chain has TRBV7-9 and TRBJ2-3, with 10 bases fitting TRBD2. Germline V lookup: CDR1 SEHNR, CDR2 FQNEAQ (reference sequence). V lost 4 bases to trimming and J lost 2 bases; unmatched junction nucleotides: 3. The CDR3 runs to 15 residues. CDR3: CASSYSGRPTDTQYF. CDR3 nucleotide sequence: TGTGCCAGCAGCTATAGCGGGAGGCCCACAGATACGCAGTATTTT.

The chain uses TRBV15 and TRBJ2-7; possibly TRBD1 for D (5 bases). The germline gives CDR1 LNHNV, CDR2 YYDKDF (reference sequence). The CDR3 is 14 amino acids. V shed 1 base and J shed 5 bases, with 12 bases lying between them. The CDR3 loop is CATSRVRDRNEQYF. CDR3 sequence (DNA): TGTGCCACCAGCAGAGTCAGGGATAGAAACGAGCAGTACTTC.

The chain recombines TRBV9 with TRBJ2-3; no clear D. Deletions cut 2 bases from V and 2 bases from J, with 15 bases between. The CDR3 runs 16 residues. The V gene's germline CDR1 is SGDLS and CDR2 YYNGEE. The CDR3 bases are TGTGCCAGCAGCGTTTTTAGTGGGCAGCCCACAGATACGCAGTATTTT. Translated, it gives CASSVFSGQPTDTQYF.

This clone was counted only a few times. CDR3 amino acids: CASSLGRQQTQYF. CDR3 DNA: TGTGCCAGCAGCTTGGGGCGTCAGCAGACCCAGTACTTC. J is TRBJ2-5 and V is TRBV5-6, with D uncertain. V was clipped by 0 bases and J by 6 bases, with 9 bases between them. The CDR3 covers 13 residues. Germline assignment: CDR1 SGHDT and CDR2 YYEEEE.

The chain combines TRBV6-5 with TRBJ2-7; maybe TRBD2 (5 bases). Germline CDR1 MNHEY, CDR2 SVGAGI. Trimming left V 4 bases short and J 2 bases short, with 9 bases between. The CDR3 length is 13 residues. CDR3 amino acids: CASSSPGTYEQYF. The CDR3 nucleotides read TGTGCCAGCAGTTCCCCCGGGACCTACGAGCAGTACTTC.

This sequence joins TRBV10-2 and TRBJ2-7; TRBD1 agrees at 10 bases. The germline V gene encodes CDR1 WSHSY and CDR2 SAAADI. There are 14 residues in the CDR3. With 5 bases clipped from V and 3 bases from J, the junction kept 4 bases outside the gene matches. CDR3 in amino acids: CASSFGQGDYEQYF. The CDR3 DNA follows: TGCGCCAGCAGTTTCGGACAGGGGGACTACGAGCAGTACTTC.